Listed below are T cell receptor beta chains from one sample, sequenced in a study of cytomegalovirus exposure and HLA in healthy donors. Clones were sequenced by immunoSEQ multiplex PCR, and TCRdb holds only the in-frame ones, with some missing. The data hold 190,000 or so clones, with 70% to 85% observed a single time. Sequencing was performed on PBMCs. Receptors originate from a woman aged 30 to 39 in good health and CMV-seropositive. The CDR3 runs from the conserved cysteine through the conserved F or W. The order of the fields is J gene, V gene, D gene, clone size, CDR3 protein, CDR3 DNA. D genes are given only for firm matches. The listing skips clone size in some rows; elsewhere it reads once, few, many or a size class.

j_gene: TRBJ2-7; v_gene: TRBV5-6; d_gene: -; abundance: -; CDR3aa: CASSLLTTSIISYEQYF; CDR3nt: TGTGCCAGCAGCTTATTAACGACTAGTATCATTTCCTACGAGCAGTACTTC
j_gene: TRBJ2-1; v_gene: TRBV2; d_gene: -; abundance: -; CDR3aa: CASNDVVTIHEQFF; CDR3nt: TGTGCCAGCAATGATGTGGTCACTATTCATGAGCAGTTCTTC
j_gene: TRBJ2-4; v_gene: TRBV5-1; d_gene: -; abundance: few; CDR3aa: CASSLAGVDIQYF; CDR3nt: TGCGCCAGCAGCTTGGCGGGGGTGGACATTCAGTACTTC
j_gene: TRBJ2-3; v_gene: TRBV4-1; d_gene: TRBD2; abundance: -; CDR3aa: CASRGSGRQGQYF; CDR3nt: TGCGCCAGCAGGGGGAGCGGGAGACAAGGACAGTATTTT
j_gene: TRBJ2-7; v_gene: TRBV6-5; d_gene: -; abundance: -; CDR3aa: CASRRFDEQYF; CDR3nt: TGTGCCAGCAGGAGGTTCGACGAGCAGTACTTC
j_gene: TRBJ2-7; v_gene: TRBV6-1; d_gene: TRBD2; abundance: -; CDR3aa: CASSESGSYEQYF; CDR3nt: TGTGCCAGCAGTGAGAGCGGGAGCTACGAGCAGTACTTC
j_gene: TRBJ1-2; v_gene: TRBV28; d_gene: TRBD1; abundance: -; CDR3aa: CASRPSGTGNYGYTF; CDR3nt: TGTGCCAGCCGCCCCTCCGGGACAGGGAACTATGGCTACACCTTC
j_gene: TRBJ2-2; v_gene: TRBV27; d_gene: TRBD2; abundance: once; CDR3aa: CASTLGLAGVTGELFF; CDR3nt: TGTGCCAGCACGTTGGGACTAGCGGGAGTCACCGGGGAGCTGTTTTTT
j_gene: TRBJ2-5; v_gene: TRBV6-1; d_gene: -; abundance: -; CDR3aa: CASIKSGQRQETQYF; CDR3nt: TGTGCCAGCATTAAATCCGGACAGAGACAAGAGACCCAGTACTTC
j_gene: TRBJ2-7; v_gene: TRBV28; d_gene: -; abundance: -; CDR3aa: CASSFGGRGEQYF; CDR3nt: TGTGCCAGCAGTTTCGGGGGGCGCGGGGAGCAGTACTTC
j_gene: TRBJ1-1; v_gene: TRBV5-1; d_gene: TRBD1; abundance: -; CDR3aa: CASRVEGAEAFF; CDR3nt: TGCGCCAGCAGGGTAGAGGGGGCGGAAGCTTTCTTT
j_gene: TRBJ2-1; v_gene: TRBV2; d_gene: TRBD2; abundance: -; CDR3aa: CASSSLAGDGNEQFF; CDR3nt: TGTGCCAGCAGTTCACTAGCGGGAGACGGCAATGAGCAGTTCTTC
j_gene: TRBJ2-5; v_gene: TRBV4-1; d_gene: TRBD2; abundance: -; CDR3aa: CASSQIAGETQYF; CDR3nt: TGCGCCAGCAGCCAAATAGCGGGAGAGACCCAGTACTTC
j_gene: TRBJ2-1; v_gene: TRBV2; d_gene: TRBD2; abundance: -; CDR3aa: CASSVGLAGGLDEQFF; CDR3nt: TGTGCCAGCAGCGTGGGACTAGCGGGAGGGCTTGATGAGCAGTTCTTC
j_gene: TRBJ1-3; v_gene: TRBV11-2; d_gene: TRBD1; abundance: -; CDR3aa: CASSNQTGASGNTIYF; CDR3nt: TGTGCCAGCAGCAACCAAACAGGGGCCTCTGGAAACACCATATATTTT
j_gene: TRBJ1-5; v_gene: TRBV28; d_gene: -; abundance: -; CDR3aa: CAIDLGHQPQHF; CDR3nt: TGTGCCATCGACTTAGGCCATCAGCCCCAGCATTTT
j_gene: TRBJ2-7; v_gene: TRBV7-2; d_gene: -; abundance: -; CDR3aa: CASSLTSGSSYEQYF; CDR3nt: TGTGCCAGCAGCTTAACCAGCGGGTCGAGCTACGAGCAGTACTTC
j_gene: TRBJ1-1; v_gene: TRBV21-1; d_gene: -; abundance: -; CDR3aa: CASSKASGTGPMNTEAFF; CDR3nt: TGTGCCAGCAGCAAAGCCTCCGGGACAGGGCCGATGAACACTGAAGCTTTCTTT
j_gene: TRBJ2-1; v_gene: TRBV7-2; d_gene: TRBD2; abundance: -; CDR3aa: CASSFPFYGGDLGEQFF; CDR3nt: TGTGCCAGCAGCTTTCCCTTTTATGGGGGGGACCTTGGGGAGCAGTTCTTC
j_gene: TRBJ1-3; v_gene: TRBV5-1; d_gene: -; abundance: few; CDR3aa: CASSGGQSSGNTIYF; CDR3nt: TGCGCCAGCAGTGGAGGGCAGTCCTCTGGAAACACCATATATTTT
j_gene: TRBJ2-7; v_gene: TRBV7-8; d_gene: -; abundance: once; CDR3aa: CASSHQQGKQYF; CDR3nt: TGTGCCAGCAGCCACCAACAGGGCAAGCAGTACTTC
j_gene: TRBJ1-2; v_gene: TRBV6-6; d_gene: TRBD1; abundance: -; CDR3aa: CASKRQGNGGYTF; CDR3nt: TGTGCCAGCAAGAGACAGGGTAATGGAGGCTACACCTTC
j_gene: TRBJ2-7; v_gene: TRBV5-4; d_gene: TRBD1; abundance: -; CDR3aa: CASSQGQLAYEQYF; CDR3nt: TGTGCCAGCAGCCAGGGACAGCTGGCCTACGAGCAGTACTTC
j_gene: TRBJ2-7; v_gene: TRBV27; d_gene: TRBD2; abundance: -; CDR3aa: CASSYLLGTSGTYEQYF; CDR3nt: TGTGCCAGCAGTTACCTCCTAGGGACTAGCGGGACTTACGAGCAGTACTTC
j_gene: TRBJ2-2; v_gene: TRBV4-2; d_gene: -; abundance: once; CDR3aa: CASSQDVGGIETGELFF; CDR3nt: TGTGCCAGCAGCCAAGATGTTGGAGGGATTGAGACCGGGGAGCTGTTTTTT
j_gene: TRBJ2-7; v_gene: TRBV7-9; d_gene: TRBD1; abundance: -; CDR3aa: CASSWPGQGAYEQYF; CDR3nt: TGTGCCAGCAGCTGGCCGGGACAGGGGGCCTACGAGCAGTACTTC
j_gene: TRBJ1-5; v_gene: TRBV6-6; d_gene: TRBD1; abundance: -; CDR3aa: CASRLDRTGPQHF; CDR3nt: TGTGCCAGCAGATTGGACAGGACCGGGCCCCAGCATTTT
j_gene: TRBJ2-1; v_gene: TRBV9; d_gene: -; abundance: -; CDR3aa: CASSVLSADNEQFF; CDR3nt: TGTGCCAGCAGCGTCCTGAGCGCTGACAATGAGCAGTTCTTC
j_gene: TRBJ1-2; v_gene: TRBV28; d_gene: -; abundance: few; CDR3aa: CASSLVGAWDYGYTF; CDR3nt: TGTGCCAGCAGTTTAGTAGGGGCCTGGGACTATGGCTACACCTTC
j_gene: TRBJ2-7; v_gene: TRBV5-1; d_gene: -; abundance: few; CDR3aa: CASSLTGRGAYEQYF; CDR3nt: TGCGCCAGCAGCTTAACGGGCAGGGGAGCCTACGAGCAGTACTTC
j_gene: TRBJ2-1; v_gene: TRBV19; d_gene: TRBD2; abundance: few; CDR3aa: CASSERGGRDNEQFF; CDR3nt: TGTGCCAGTAGCGAACGGGGCGGGAGGGATAATGAGCAGTTCTTC
j_gene: TRBJ2-3; v_gene: TRBV2; d_gene: -; abundance: -; CDR3aa: CASSEKGWDTQYF; CDR3nt: TGTGCCAGCAGTGAAAAGGGGTGGGATACGCAGTATTTT
j_gene: TRBJ2-2; v_gene: TRBV30; d_gene: -; abundance: -; CDR3aa: CAWSYLATGELFF; CDR3nt: TGTGCCTGGAGTTACCTAGCTACCGGGGAGCTGTTTTTT
j_gene: TRBJ2-7; v_gene: TRBV5-6; d_gene: TRBD1; abundance: -; CDR3aa: CASSTYRTGTYEQYF; CDR3nt: TGTGCCAGCAGCACCTATCGGACAGGGACTTACGAGCAGTACTTC
j_gene: TRBJ1-2; v_gene: TRBV15; d_gene: -; abundance: -; CDR3aa: CATSRDRGDNYGYTF; CDR3nt: TGTGCCACCAGCAGAGATCGGGGGGACAACTATGGCTACACCTTC
j_gene: TRBJ2-1; v_gene: TRBV11-3; d_gene: TRBD2; abundance: -; CDR3aa: CASSWRTSGSRNEQFF; CDR3nt: TGTGCCAGCAGCTGGAGGACTAGCGGGAGTCGCAATGAGCAGTTCTTC
j_gene: TRBJ1-5; v_gene: TRBV5-4; d_gene: -; abundance: -; CDR3aa: CASSTGLNQPQHF; CDR3nt: TGTGCCAGCAGCACGGGACTCAATCAGCCCCAGCATTTT
j_gene: TRBJ1-2; v_gene: TRBV9; d_gene: -; abundance: -; CDR3aa: CASSVGGVRYTF; CDR3nt: TGTGCCAGCAGCGTAGGCGGGGTACGCTACACCTTC
j_gene: TRBJ1-2; v_gene: TRBV7-9; d_gene: -; abundance: -; CDR3aa: CASSQNGYTF; CDR3nt: TGTGCCAGCAGCCAGAATGGCTACACCTTC
j_gene: TRBJ1-1; v_gene: TRBV5-1; d_gene: -; abundance: -; CDR3aa: CASSSEGMNTEAFF; CDR3nt: TGCGCCAGCAGCTCCGAGGGCATGAACACTGAAGCTTTCTTT
j_gene: TRBJ1-2; v_gene: TRBV28; d_gene: -; abundance: -; CDR3aa: CASSETGDYGYTF; CDR3nt: TGTGCCAGCAGTGAGACAGGCGACTATGGCTACACCTTC
j_gene: TRBJ1-4; v_gene: TRBV20-1; d_gene: -; abundance: few; CDR3aa: CSARGADF; CDR3nt: TGCAGTGCTAGAGGGGCCGATTTT
j_gene: TRBJ1-2; v_gene: TRBV4-1; d_gene: -; abundance: few; CDR3aa: CASSQDEEYYYGYTF; CDR3nt: TGCGCCAGCAGCCAAGATGAGGAATACTACTATGGCTACACCTTC
j_gene: TRBJ2-5; v_gene: TRBV5-1; d_gene: TRBD1; abundance: -; CDR3aa: CASSLGTGGSETQYF; CDR3nt: TGCGCCAGCAGCTTAGGGACAGGGGGCTCGGAGACCCAGTACTTC
j_gene: TRBJ1-1; v_gene: TRBV15; d_gene: -; abundance: -; CDR3aa: CATSRERPGVNTEAFF; CDR3nt: TGTGCCACCAGCAGAGAAAGACCCGGGGTGAACACTGAAGCTTTCTTT
j_gene: TRBJ2-1; v_gene: TRBV5-6; d_gene: -; abundance: few; CDR3aa: CASSLSGSNEQFF; CDR3nt: TGTGCCAGCAGCCTGAGCGGCTCCAATGAGCAGTTCTTC
j_gene: TRBJ2-1; v_gene: TRBV7-2; d_gene: TRBD1; abundance: -; CDR3aa: CASSETGTGNEQFF; CDR3nt: TGTGCCAGCAGCGAGACCGGGACAGGGAATGAGCAGTTCTTC
j_gene: TRBJ1-2; v_gene: TRBV5-6; d_gene: -; abundance: -; CDR3aa: CASSLGGLLGEGYTF; CDR3nt: TGTGCCAGCAGCTTGGGGGGCCTTTTGGGTGAGGGCTACACCTTC
j_gene: TRBJ2-2; v_gene: TRBV29-1; d_gene: TRBD2; abundance: -; CDR3aa: CSALAGVGELFF; CDR3nt: TGCAGCGCATTAGCGGGAGTTGGGGAGCTGTTTTTT
j_gene: TRBJ2-1; v_gene: TRBV7-3; d_gene: TRBD2; abundance: -; CDR3aa: CASSYWTSGRGFF; CDR3nt: TGTGCCAGCAGCTACTGGACTAGCGGGAGGGGGTTCTTC
j_gene: TRBJ2-5; v_gene: TRBV28; d_gene: TRBD1; abundance: -; CDR3aa: CASSLEIQGDLETQYF; CDR3nt: TGTGCCAGCAGTTTGGAAATACAGGGGGATTTGGAGACCCAGTACTTC
j_gene: TRBJ1-5; v_gene: TRBV28; d_gene: -; abundance: -; CDR3aa: CASKIGGFVGNQPQHF; CDR3nt: TGTGCCAGCAAGATTGGGGGCTTTGTCGGCAATCAGCCCCAGCATTTT
j_gene: TRBJ2-2; v_gene: TRBV28; d_gene: -; abundance: -; CDR3aa: CASSFVAGLNTGELFF; CDR3nt: TGTGCCAGCAGTTTTGTCGCGGGACTGAACACCGGGGAGCTGTTTTTT
j_gene: TRBJ2-7; v_gene: TRBV6-6; d_gene: TRBD1; abundance: -; CDR3aa: CASSKQGQYEQYF; CDR3nt: TGTGCCAGCAGTAAACAGGGACAGTACGAGCAGTACTTC
j_gene: TRBJ2-7; v_gene: TRBV30; d_gene: -; abundance: few; CDR3aa: CAWSIRYEQYF; CDR3nt: TGTGCCTGGAGTATCCGCTACGAGCAGTACTTC
j_gene: TRBJ2-7; v_gene: TRBV27; d_gene: -; abundance: -; CDR3aa: CASSFTGAHEQYF; CDR3nt: TGTGCCAGCAGTTTTACAGGTGCCCACGAGCAGTACTTC
j_gene: TRBJ2-3; v_gene: TRBV9; d_gene: -; abundance: -; CDR3aa: CASSVGGIDTDTQYF; CDR3nt: TGTGCCAGCAGCGTTGGCGGGATCGACACAGATACGCAGTATTTT
j_gene: TRBJ2-2; v_gene: TRBV5-6; d_gene: -; abundance: -; CDR3aa: CASSHLGLGTGELFF; CDR3nt: TGTGCCAGCAGCCACTTGGGACTTGGCACCGGGGAGCTGTTTTTT
j_gene: TRBJ1-1; v_gene: TRBV29-1; d_gene: -; abundance: -; CDR3aa: CSVEGRGGMNTEAFF; CDR3nt: TGCAGCGTTGAAGGGAGGGGAGGGATGAACACTGAAGCTTTCTTT
j_gene: TRBJ2-7; v_gene: TRBV6-1; d_gene: TRBD2; abundance: once; CDR3aa: CASSEASLAGDEQYF; CDR3nt: TGTGCCAGCAGTGAAGCGAGTTTAGCGGGAGACGAGCAGTACTTC